These 7 T cell receptor beta chains share one sample of origin, sequenced in a study of T cell repertoires in cytomegalovirus infection. Using its own MiXCR run on the reads, TCRdb lists one record per CDR3 protein. The table lists about 600,000 distinct CDR3 sequences, approximately 24% of them singletons. The specimen was CD8+ T cells from PBMCs. These receptors came from a human donor in good health (CMV status not recorded). Some clones in this sample may be carry-over from other donors' samples.

The chain joins TRBV6-5 to TRBJ2-1, with no clear D. The CDR3 length is 13 residues. Trimming took 1 base from V and 10 from J, leaving 11 bases between them. In germline, CDR1 is MNHEY, CDR2 SVGAGI. CDR3 residues: CASSYFDSEEQFF. The CDR3 DNA follows: TGTGCCAGCAGTTACTTCGACTCAGAAGAGCAGTTCTTC.

The J gene is TRBJ2-1, the V gene TRBV20-1; 11 nucleotides align to TRBD1. CDR1 and CDR2 from the germline V gene are DFQATT and SNEGSKA (reference sequence). V shed 2 bases and J 6 bases; nucleotides not matched to a gene: 6. The CDR3 runs 15 residues. In DNA form, the CDR3 reads TGCAGTGCTAGACAACCGGGACAGGGGGTCAATGAGCAGTTCTTC. Residues: CSARQPGQGVNEQFF.

This clonotype was observed a few times. The chain links TRBV29-1 to TRBJ2-2, with 8 bases that match TRBD1. The V gene's germline CDR1 is SQVTM and CDR2 ANQGSEA. V dropped 7 bases and J dropped 6; count of bases not matched to a gene: 13. The CDR3 has 15 residues. CDR3 bases: TGCAGCGCAACCGACAGGGGAGGAACCCCCGGGGAGCTGTTTTTT. Amino acid sequence: CSATDRGGTPGELFF.

The rearrangement links TRBV29-1 to TRBJ2-3; 7 nucleotides line up with TRBD1. Germline CDR1 SQVTM, CDR2 ANQGSEA. CDR3 size: 14 residues. With V trimmed by 5 bases and J by 4 bases, 9 bases remained unmatched. The chain's CDR3 is CSVPFSTGSDTQYF. Written as DNA, the CDR3 is TGCAGCGTTCCCTTCTCGACAGGGTCAGATACGCAGTATTTT.

This rearrangement joins TRBV4-2 to TRBJ2-3, with 9 bases matching TRBD2. This CDR3 region has 17 residues. The ends lost 4 bases at V and 4 bases at J; junction bases unmatched: 12. The germline V gene has CDR1 LGHNA and CDR2 YNFKEQ. CDR3 DNA sequence: TGTGCCAGCAGCCGAGATTGGCGGGGGGGCGCAGCAGATACGCAGTATTTT. Translating gives CASSRDWRGGAADTQYF.

This clonotype was detected many times. The V call is TRBV27, the J call TRBJ2-1; D may be TRBD1 or TRBD2 (5 bases each). The CDR3 consists of 15 residues. The ends were cut back, 3 bases at V and 3 bases at J, with 12 bases in the middle. Germline values: CDR1 MNHEY, CDR2 SMNVEV (reference sequence). The CDR3 loop reads CASSLGDGLYNEQFF. DNA of the CDR3: TGTGCCAGCAGTTTGGGGGACGGCCTCTACAATGAGCAGTTCTTC.

The V and J genes are TRBV5-1 and TRBJ2-2, with D possibly matching TRBD1 (5 bases). Deletions cut 6 bases from V and 0 bases from J, with 12 bases between. CDR1 and CDR2 from the germline V gene are SGHRS and YFSETQ. The CDR3 loop spans 15 amino acids. The chain's CDR3 is CASTGAGSNTGELFF. The CDR3 DNA sequence: TGCGCCAGCACAGGCGCAGGGTCGAACACCGGGGAGCTGTTTTTT.